The source of this TCR beta chain is a study of Graves' ophthalmopathy and Graves' hyperthyroidism. This clonotype was found many times. RNA served as the template for amplifying TCR beta CDR3 regions. RT-PCR with HTBI primers came first, then second-round multiplex PCR. TCRdb passed the multiplex PCR reads through MiXCR, listing each CDR3 protein once. This table holds about 380,000 distinct CDR3 sequences, approximately 15% found once. The V end was cut by 3 bases, the J end by 0 bases, with 12 bases between. The CDR3 is made up of 17 amino acids. Per the germline V gene, CDR1 is WSHSY and CDR2 is SAAADI.

Sequencing used peripheral blood. The chain carries TRBV10-2 and TRBJ1-6; possibly TRBD1 for D (5 bases). The clonotype comes from a woman aged 18-35 years with stable Graves' hyperthyroidism. Here the CDR3 reads CASSDVGTSSYNSPLHF. CDR3 coding DNA: TGCGCCAGCAGTGATGTCGGGACTAGCTCCTATAATTCACCCCTCCACTTT.